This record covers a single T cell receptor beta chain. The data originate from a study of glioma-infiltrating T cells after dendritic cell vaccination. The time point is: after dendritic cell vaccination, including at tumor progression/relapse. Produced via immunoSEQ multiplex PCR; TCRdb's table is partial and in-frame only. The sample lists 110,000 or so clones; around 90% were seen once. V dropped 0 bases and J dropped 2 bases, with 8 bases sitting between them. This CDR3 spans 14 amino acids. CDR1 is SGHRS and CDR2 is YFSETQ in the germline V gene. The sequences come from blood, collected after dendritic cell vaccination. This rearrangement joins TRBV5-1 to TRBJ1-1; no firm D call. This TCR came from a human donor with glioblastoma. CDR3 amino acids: CASSLAAPNTEAFF. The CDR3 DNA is TGCGCCAGCAGCTTGGCCGCGCCCAACACTGAAGCTTTCTTT.